The following is a T cell receptor beta chain sequence with its context. Sequencing used immunoSEQ multiplex PCR; TCRdb keeps in-frame clones, though not all of them. The sample has some 80,000 clones, just over 95% seen once. This sample is part of a study of technical replicates of blood from a handful of donors. The V gene's germline CDR1 is ENHRY and CDR2 SYGVKD. J was trimmed by 2 bases and V by 5 bases; bases with no gene match: 6. The CDR3 runs to 15 residues. The clonotype comes from a human donor in good health. The V call is TRBV10-3, the J call TRBJ2-3; 8 bases line up with TRBD1. The specimen was T cells isolated from PBMCs. This CDR3 reads CAISTGTGNTDTQYF. For the CDR3, the DNA is TGTGCCATCAGTACCGGGACAGGTAACACAGATACGCAGTATTTT.